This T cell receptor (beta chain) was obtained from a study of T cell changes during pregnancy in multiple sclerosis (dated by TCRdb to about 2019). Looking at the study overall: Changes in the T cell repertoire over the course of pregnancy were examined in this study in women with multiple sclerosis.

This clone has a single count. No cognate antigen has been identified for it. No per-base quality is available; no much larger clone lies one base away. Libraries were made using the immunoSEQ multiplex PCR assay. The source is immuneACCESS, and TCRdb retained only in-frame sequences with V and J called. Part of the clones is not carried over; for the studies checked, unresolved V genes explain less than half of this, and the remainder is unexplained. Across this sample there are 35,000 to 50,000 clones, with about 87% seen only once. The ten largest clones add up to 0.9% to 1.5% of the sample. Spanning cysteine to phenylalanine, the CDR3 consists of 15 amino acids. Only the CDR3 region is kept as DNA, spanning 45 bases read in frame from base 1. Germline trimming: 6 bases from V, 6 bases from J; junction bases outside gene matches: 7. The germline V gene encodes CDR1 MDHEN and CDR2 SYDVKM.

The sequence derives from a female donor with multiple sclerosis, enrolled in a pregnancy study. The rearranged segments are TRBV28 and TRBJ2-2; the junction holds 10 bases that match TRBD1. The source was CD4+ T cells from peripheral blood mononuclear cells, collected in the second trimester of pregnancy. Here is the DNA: TGTGCCAGCAGCTGGGACAGGGGAGGCCCCGGGGAGCTGTTTTTT. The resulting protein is CASSWDRGGPGELFF.